This T cell receptor (beta chain) was recorded in a study of cytomegalovirus exposure and HLA in healthy donors. The overall study: The Caucasian-associated ancestry cluster held more than 80% of around 380 genotyped donors. Study-level results: It was reported that TCR beta sequences correctly inferred the HLA-A and HLA-B alleles for most subjects. Later on, a genetic analysis was performed. It linked a missense variant in DCLRE1C with V- and J-gene trimming of TCR beta.

Trimming took 5 bases from V and 5 from J, leaving 15 bases between them. Germline V gene lookup returns CDR1 SEHNR and CDR2 FQNEAQ (reference sequence). This CDR3 spans 14 amino acids. Researchers ran the PCR with 60 Vbeta and 13 Jbeta primers. This table comes from immunoSEQ multiplex PCR, and its TCRdb copy is limited to in-frame clones, with some not included. The sample yields about 220,000 clones, around 80% seen once. Notes on this clone: The antigen remains unidentified.

The origin of this receptor is a boy younger than 10 in good health and CMV-seronegative. This chain connects TRBV7-9 to TRBJ2-5; D ambiguous. The material sequenced was PBMCs. CDR3 sequence: CASSLSLSRETQYF. CDR3 in DNA: TGTGCCAGCAGCCTCTCTCTCTCTCGGGAGACCCAGTACTTC. The variable domain in full, completed from reference TRBV7-9 and TRBJ2-5, reads DTGVSQNPRHKITKRGQNVTFRCDPISEHNRLYWYRQTLGQGPEFLTYFQNEAQLEKSRLLSDRFSAERPKGSFSTLEIQRTEQGDSAMYLCASSLSLSRETQYFGPGTRLLVL.